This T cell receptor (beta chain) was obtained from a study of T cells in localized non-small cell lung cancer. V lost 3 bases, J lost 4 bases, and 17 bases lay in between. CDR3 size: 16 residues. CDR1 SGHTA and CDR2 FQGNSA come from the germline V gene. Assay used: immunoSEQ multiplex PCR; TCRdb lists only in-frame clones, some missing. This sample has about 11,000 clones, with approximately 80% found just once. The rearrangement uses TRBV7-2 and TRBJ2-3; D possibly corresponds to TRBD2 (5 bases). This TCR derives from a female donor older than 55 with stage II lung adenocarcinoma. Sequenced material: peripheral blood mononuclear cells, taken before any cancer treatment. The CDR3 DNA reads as TGTGCCAGCAGCTTCTTCGGACTGGGGAACCCAGATACGCAGTATTTT. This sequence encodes CASSFFGLGNPDTQYF.